These 20 T cell receptor beta chains originate from one sample sequenced in a study of T cells in Graves' hyperthyroidism and ophthalmopathy. From RNA transcripts, TCR beta CDR3 regions were amplified. The TCR CDR3 first-round RT-PCR relied on the HTBI primer set. Each CDR3 protein is one row after TCRdb ran MiXCR on the multiplex PCR reads. This sample has about 610,000 distinct CDR3 sequences; approximately 16% occur once, and the top ten carry approximately 3.5%. Sequenced input: blood. The source is a woman aged 40 to 55 with Graves' ophthalmopathy.

This clonotype was observed a handful of times. This chain connects TRBV11-2 to TRBJ1-1, with D perhaps TRBD1 (6 bases). Trimming removed 0 bases from V and 0 bases from J, with 8 bases in between. The CDR3 has 15 amino acids. The germline V gene encodes CDR1 SGHAT and CDR2 FQNNGV. CDR3 region: CASSLDGGMNTEAFF. Written as DNA, the CDR3 is TGTGCCAGCAGCTTAGACGGGGGCATGAACACTGAAGCTTTCTTT.

In its sample, this clonotype was seen a few times. The chain carries TRBV7-9 and TRBJ2-5, with unresolved D. Germline V gene sequence: CDR1 SEHNR, CDR2 FQNEAQ (reference sequence). The CDR3 is made up of 14 amino acids. The V gene lost 0 bases and the J gene lost 4 bases, with 9 bases spanning the gap. In DNA form, the CDR3 reads TGTGCCAGCAGCTTAGCCGGGCCTGGAGAGACCCAGTACTTC. This sequence encodes CASSLAGPGETQYF.

This clonotype was picked up many times. V usage is TRBV11-2 and J usage is TRBJ1-2; the match to TRBD1 covers 9 bases. V lost 1 base and J lost 11; bases outside the gene matches: 8. Germline CDR1 reads SGHAT; CDR2 reads FQNNGV. The length of the CDR3 is 14 residues. The CDR3 region has the DNA TGTGCCAGCAGCTTAGGTTGGACAGGGGCGAGTTACACCTTC. This translates into CASSLGWTGASYTF.

This clonotype was counted only a few times. This chain links TRBV12-5 with TRBJ2-1; D tentatively fits TRBD1 or TRBD2 (5 bases each). Germline V gene sequence: CDR1 LGHNT, CDR2 FRNRAP. The CDR3 is 16 amino acids. Between the trimmed V and J ends, which lost 7 bases and 5 bases, there was a span of 21 bases. The DNA for the CDR3 is TGTGCTAGTGCCGCGGGTACAGGCAGGTTAAACAATGAGCAGTTCTTC. Residues: CASAAGTGRLNNEQFF.

This clonotype was picked up many times. V gene TRBV2 combines with J gene TRBJ1-2, with TRBD1 as a possible D gene (5 bases). This CDR3 has 12 residues. V lost 6 bases and J 11 bases, leaving 16 bases between the germline ends. The germline V gene has CDR1 SNHLY and CDR2 FYNNEI. This chain's CDR3 is CASSRDERSYTF. The CDR3 nucleotides are TGTGCCAGCAGCCGGGACGAACGGTCTTACACCTTC.

This clonotype was found many times. This CDR3 is CASSPYLNEQFF. The CDR3 nucleotides read TGTGCCAGCTCACCCTACTTGAATGAGCAGTTCTTC. This rearrangement joins TRBV18 to TRBJ2-1; D is unclear. The CDR3 spans 12 residues. Germline V CDR1 and CDR2: KGHSH, LQKENI. V was trimmed by 3 bases and J by 7 bases, leaving 7 bases between them.

This clonotype has more than one count but fewer than ten. The chain joins TRBV12-3 or TRBV12-4 to TRBJ1-4; 9 positions agree with TRBD1. The J segment lost 7 bases and the V segment lost 5 bases, leaving 8 bases of the junction unmatched. The CDR3 consists of 15 residues. The DNA of the CDR3 is TGTGCCAGCAGTAAAAGGGGACAGGGAGGTGAAAAACTGTTTTTT. Translation gives CASSKRGQGGEKLFF.

The chain employs TRBV27 and TRBJ2-7; D gene uncertain. V was shortened by 6 bases and J by 1 base, with 13 bases between the two germline ends. This CDR3 spans 14 amino acids. Germline loops: CDR1 MNHEY, CDR2 SMNVEV (reference sequence). For the CDR3, the DNA is TGTGCCAGCAGCACCACTGGTTCATCCTACGAGCAGTACTTC. It encodes CASSTTGSSYEQYF.

This clonotype was recorded a few times. The CDR3 loop reads CASSPDQGVSNQPQHF. CDR3 DNA: TGTGCCAGCTCACCAGATCAGGGGGTCAGCAATCAGCCCCAGCATTTT. The chain joins TRBV18 to TRBJ1-5; 7 nucleotides match TRBD1. This CDR3 region has 16 residues. With 2 bases clipped from V and 1 base from J, the junction kept 5 bases outside the gene matches. In germline, CDR1 is KGHSH, CDR2 LQKENI.

The chain links TRBV5-1 to TRBJ2-3, with a tentative D call TRBD2 (6 bases). The CDR3 is made up of 14 amino acids. With 4 bases removed from V and 4 bases from J, the gap between germline ends came to 13 bases. CDR1 is SGHRS, CDR2 YFSETQ, per germline. This chain's CDR3 is CASSPLASADTQYF. CDR3 coding DNA: TGCGCCAGCAGCCCACTAGCTAGCGCAGATACGCAGTATTTT. Together with reference TRBV5-1 and TRBJ2-3, the CDR3 gives the full variable domain: KAGVTQTPRYLIKTRGQQVTLSCSPISGHRSVSWYQQTPGQGLQFLFEYFSETQRNKGNFPGRFSGRQFSNSRSEMNVSTLELGDSALYLCASSPLASADTQYFGPGTRLTVL.

This clonotype was counted many times. This chain connects TRBV28 to TRBJ2-1; D is possibly TRBD1 or TRBD2 (5 bases each). From germline, CDR1 is MDHEN and CDR2 SYDVKM. This CDR3 comprises 17 residues. Deletions cut 5 bases from V and 0 bases from J, with 17 bases between. CDR3 residues: CASSPGREGTSYNEQFF. The CDR3 DNA sequence: TGTGCCAGCAGTCCGGGACGAGAGGGGACCTCCTACAATGAGCAGTTCTTC.

This clonotype has just a few counts. The chain carries TRBV7-9 and TRBJ1-1, with 8 nucleotides matching TRBD1. Unmatched junction bases numbered 8, after V lost 2 bases and J lost 0 bases. Germline-derived CDR1 and CDR2 are SEHNR and FQNEAQ (reference sequence). The CDR3 sequence is 17 residues long. The CDR3: CASSLFLTGAMNTEAFF. DNA for the CDR3: TGTGCCAGCAGCTTATTTCTGACAGGGGCTATGAACACTGAAGCTTTCTTT.

This chain joins TRBV18 and TRBJ2-7; D gene ambiguous. V lost 6 bases, J lost 6 bases, and 9 bases lay in between. Per germline, CDR1 KGHSH and CDR2 LQKENI. The CDR3 length is 11 residues. DNA for the CDR3: TGTGCCAGCTCGGGGAAGACCGAGCAGTACTTC. As protein: CASSGKTEQYF.

The J gene is TRBJ2-2, the V gene TRBV20-1; no reliable D call. The V and J ends lost 0 bases and 0 bases respectively, with 8 bases between them. Germline V gene lookup returns CDR1 DFQATT and CDR2 SNEGSKA (reference sequence). There are 15 residues in the CDR3. DNA for the CDR3: TGCAGTGCTAGAGAGCCGGGCCCGAACACCGGGGAGCTGTTTTTT. Translation: CSAREPGPNTGELFF.

CDR3 in DNA: TGCAGTGCTGGACGACTAGCACTCTACGAGCAGTACTTC. This gives the protein CSAGRLALYEQYF. The rearrangement uses TRBV20-1 and TRBJ2-7, with TRBD2 matching over 7 bases. Germline V gene sequence: CDR1 DFQATT, CDR2 SNEGSKA (reference sequence). With V trimmed by 5 bases and J by 3 bases, 7 bases remained unmatched. The CDR3 totals 13 residues.

This clonotype was counted many times. V usage is TRBV18 and J usage is TRBJ2-7, with D possibly TRBD2 on 5 matching bases. V was shortened by 6 bases and J by 7 bases, with 19 bases between the two germline ends. Germline V gives CDR1 KGHSH, CDR2 LQKENI. The CDR3 sequence is 14 residues long. For the CDR3, the DNA is TGTGCCAGCTCGTCGCGGGCCCCTCCTTTTGAGCAGTACTTC. Translated, it gives CASSSRAPPFEQYF.

There are many counts of this clonotype. This chain links TRBV6-1 with TRBJ2-3; 9 bases agree with TRBD2. This CDR3 spans 15 amino acids. CDR1 is MNHNS, CDR2 SASEGT, per germline. Trimming at V came to 4 bases and at J to 3 bases, leaving 5 bases not matched to a gene. CDR3: CASSGTSVSTDTQYF. The CDR3 DNA reads TGTGCCAGCAGTGGGACTAGCGTGTCAACAGATACGCAGTATTTT.

This clonotype has a count of ten or more. The chain has TRBV3-1 and TRBJ1-1; weak D call: TRBD1 (5 bases). With 1 base removed from V and 2 bases from J, the gap between germline ends came to 14 bases. The germline V gene has CDR1 LGHDT and CDR2 YNNKEL (reference sequence). The CDR3 loop spans 16 amino acids. The CDR3 here is CASSQGRRDLNTEAFF. CDR3 sequence (DNA): TGTGCCAGCAGCCAAGGACGCAGGGATCTCAACACTGAAGCTTTCTTT.

This clonotype was seen once. A much larger clone is a single base away; this may be a read error. Since the CDR3 does not end with the conserved phenylalanine or tryptophan, this likely comes from a read error. This sequence joins TRBV18 and TRBJ2-3; D unresolved. Germline V gene sequence: CDR1 KGHSH, CDR2 LQKENI. Trimming took off 2 bases at V and 3 bases at J, with 9 bases between the two ends. The CDR3 has 14 amino acids. The CDR3 spells CASSPKLGTDTQYL. In DNA, the CDR3 is TGTGCCAGCTCACCAAAGCTTGGGACAGATACGCAGTATCTT.

This clonotype was seen only a few times. This clone may be a read error of a much larger clone one base away. The genes are TRBV5-1 and TRBJ1-1; D gene uncertain. The CDR3 length is 12 residues. Germline V gene sequence: CDR1 SGHRS, CDR2 YFSETQ. V gave up 4 bases and J gave up 8 bases, with 12 bases separating them. The CDR3 DNA sequence: TGCGCCAGCAGCGTCTCAGGCAAGGAAGCTTTCTTT. This gives the protein CASSVSGKEAFF.